The present T cell receptor (beta chain) was sequenced within a study of cytomegalovirus exposure and HLA in healthy donors. TCRdb keeps only in-frame clones here, not all; method: immunoSEQ multiplex PCR. This repertoire shows tens of thousands of clones, about 93% found once; its top ten account for around 2%. With regard to this clone: Its antigen is undetermined.

Broader study findings: Published work reported that the classifier diagnosed cytomegalovirus status with high specificity and sensitivity.

This CDR3 is built from 13 residues. Germline CDR1 is MNHEY and CDR2 is SMNVEV (reference sequence). The V end was cut by 2 bases, the J end by 4 bases, with 7 bases between. Among the approximately 130 subjects of the validation cohort, separate from the approximately 660-subject first cohort, were the donors. The chain is built from TRBV27 and TRBJ2-3; D unclear. Sequencing used PBMCs. The clonotype originates from a man between 18 and 35 years old in good health and CMV-seronegative. The CDR3 loop reads CASSLTLADTQYF. CDR3 in DNA: TGTGCCAGCAGTTTAACGTTAGCAGATACGCAGTATTTT.